This T cell receptor (beta chain) was sequenced during a study of regulatory T cells in long-lasting Graves disease. The study, taken as a whole, reports: Only a small sample size was used, which may have cut accuracy.

Assembly of TCR beta libraries relied on iRepertoire HTBI primers together with Arm-PCR of CDR3 regions. TCRdb re-called the multiplex PCR reads through MiXCR, storing one row per CDR3 protein. The data show just over 600,000 distinct CDR3 sequences, with roughly 16% seen just once and 15% to 20% held by the top ten. Stated time point: newly diagnosed GD, antithyroid drugs for less than 3 months. Scientists built the TCR library using RNA that was extracted from PBMCs. A few counts support this clonotype. What it recognizes is unknown. There are 14 residues in the CDR3. CDR1 and CDR2 from the germline V gene are MNHNS and SASEGT. With 5 bases clipped from V and 11 bases from J, the junction kept 7 bases outside the gene matches. The sample was also linked to a second study, of T cells in Graves' hyperthyroidism and ophthalmopathy. That work states: Hyperthyroidism in the patients, aged 18 to 65, was newly diagnosed and under 2 months in duration. Prediction of ophthalmopathy progression came a median approximately 6.5 months pre-onset.

The TCR comes from a woman in her 30s with Graves disease. Material: peripheral blood mononuclear cells (PBMCs), obtained at new diagnosis, from a patient treated with antithyroid drugs. The chain employs TRBV6-1 and TRBJ1-6; 9 nucleotides line up with TRBD1. The DNA for the CDR3 is TGTGCCAGCAGTACCGGGACAGGGTGGACACCCCTCCACTTT. Encoded protein: CASSTGTGWTPLHF.